These T cell receptor beta chains were read from a single sample in a study of T cell responses to AZD1222 COVID-19 vaccine. Clones were read by immunoSEQ multiplex PCR, and TCRdb kept only the in-frame ones, dropping some. In the table there are about 140,000 clones, about nine tenths of which are singletons. The specimen was peripheral blood, collected on day 0 of AZD1222 vaccination. The receptors here all came from an adult in good health. Both conserved end residues are trimmed from each CDR3.

CDR3 protein	V gene	J gene
ASSLDSDQPQH	TRBV5-4	TRBJ1-5
ASSWWTSQGTGELF	TRBV27	TRBJ2-2
ASSQGFRGRSYEQY	TRBV3-1/TRBV3-2	TRBJ2-7
ASSQGGGGGFEETQY	TRBV4-2	TRBJ2-5
ASSPQNTGELF	TRBV4-2	TRBJ2-2
ASSTSGRFQETQY	TRBV9	TRBJ2-5
ASSSPSTDTQY	TRBV7-9	TRBJ2-3
SALQNEKLF	TRBV20-1	TRBJ1-4
ASTARGVSPLH	TRBV12-3/TRBV12-4	TRBJ1-6
GWRGTGELF	TRBV12-3/TRBV12-4	TRBJ2-2
ASSEGPGQGAYEQY	TRBV2	TRBJ2-7
ASRAGVGEKLF	TRBV6-5	TRBJ1-4
ASSLELAGDEQY	TRBV5-4	TRBJ2-7
ASSLDRVGEQY	TRBV5-4	TRBJ2-7
ASSLPSGRYEQY	TRBV28	TRBJ2-7
ASSSGTGGLGYT	TRBV5-1	TRBJ1-2
ASTLGLINSPLH	TRBV28	TRBJ1-6
ASSFGQSYEQY	TRBV5-1	TRBJ2-7
ASSPRVDTEAF	TRBV18	TRBJ1-1
ASSMATGLHYGYT	TRBV19	TRBJ1-2
ASSSNLPGAGGNTIY	TRBV7-2	TRBJ1-3
ASSPRRHALTGELF	TRBV18	TRBJ2-2
SVVSGGWPEAF	TRBV29-1	TRBJ1-1
ATSGGQGTTDTQY	TRBV15	TRBJ2-3
ASSDPARTPGFIEQF	TRBV2	TRBJ2-1
SVVTYGETQY	TRBV29-1	TRBJ2-5
ASSQGARDRGEKLF	TRBV4-1	TRBJ1-4
ASSVGPGPNYGYT	TRBV9	TRBJ1-2
ASSGRSRAYGYT	TRBV2	TRBJ1-2
ASSLYGEGSYEQY	TRBV28	TRBJ2-7
SVEAGSYEQY	TRBV29-1	TRBJ2-7
ASSGHEQY	TRBV2	TRBJ2-7
ASSYSEGAFYLEQF	TRBV6-5	TRBJ2-1
ASSLTEGANYGYT	TRBV28	TRBJ1-2
ASSLDRHNEQF	TRBV5-1	TRBJ2-1
ASSMGLADYNEQF	TRBV6-5	TRBJ2-1
ASSSTGDQPQH	TRBV4-2	TRBJ1-5
ASSPVMGSGYT	TRBV7-8	TRBJ1-2
ASSPRSGSQETQY	TRBV7-2	TRBJ2-5
ASSLGGTGGLQALH	TRBV27	TRBJ1-6
ASSQGRLYEQY	TRBV14	TRBJ2-7
ASSFRGASGNTIY	TRBV27	TRBJ1-3
ASSQDRLGTGYTEAF	TRBV3-1/TRBV3-2	TRBJ1-1
ASSEERTGVGKLF	TRBV6-1	TRBJ1-4
ASSLGTGGRGNTIY	TRBV5-4	TRBJ1-3
ASSYRDGTEAF	TRBV27	TRBJ1-1
ASRHQNTEAF	TRBV3-1/TRBV3-2	TRBJ1-1
ASSLEVGRSQETQY	TRBV5-1	TRBJ2-5
ASSLGAVTSSTKQY	TRBV5-4	TRBJ2-7
ASSEANNRADYGYT	TRBV6-1	TRBJ1-2
SVLLLTGPIGYT	TRBV29-1	TRBJ1-2
ASSENLGRATSNTEAF	TRBV25-1	TRBJ1-1
ASSQDYGVSNYGYT	TRBV3-1/TRBV3-2	TRBJ1-2
ASRLQGAASYEQY	TRBV19	TRBJ2-7
ASSLLSKTYEQY	TRBV28	TRBJ2-7